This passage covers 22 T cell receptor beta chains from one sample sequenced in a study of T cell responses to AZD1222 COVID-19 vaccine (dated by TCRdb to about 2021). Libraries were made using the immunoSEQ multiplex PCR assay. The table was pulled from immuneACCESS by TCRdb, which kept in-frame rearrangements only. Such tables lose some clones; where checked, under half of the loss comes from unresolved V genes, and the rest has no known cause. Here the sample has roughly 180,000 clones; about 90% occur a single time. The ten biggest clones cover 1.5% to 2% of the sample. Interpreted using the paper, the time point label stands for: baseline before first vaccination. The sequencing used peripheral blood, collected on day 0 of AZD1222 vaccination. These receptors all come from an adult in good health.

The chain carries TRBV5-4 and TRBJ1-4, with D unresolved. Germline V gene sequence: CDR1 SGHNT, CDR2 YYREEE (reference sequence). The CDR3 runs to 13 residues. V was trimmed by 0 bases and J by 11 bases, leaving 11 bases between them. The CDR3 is CASSLVGQGKLFF. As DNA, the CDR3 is TGTGCCAGCAGCTTGGTGGGCCAAGGGAAACTGTTTTTT.

The CDR3, as DNA: TGTGCCAGCAGTTCAGGGGATTCACCCCTCCACTTT. Translated, it gives CASSSGDSPLHF. The rearrangement uses TRBV28 and TRBJ1-6; D possibly corresponds to TRBD1 (6 bases). This CDR3 has 12 residues. V shed 4 bases and J shed 8 bases, with 6 bases lying between them. Germline-derived CDR1 and CDR2 are MDHEN and SYDVKM.

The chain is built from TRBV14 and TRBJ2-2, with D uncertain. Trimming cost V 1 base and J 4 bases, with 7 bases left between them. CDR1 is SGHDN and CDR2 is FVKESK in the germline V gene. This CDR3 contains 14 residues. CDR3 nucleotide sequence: TGTGCCAGCAGCCAAGTGGGGTCCACCGGGGAGCTGTTTTTT. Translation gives CASSQVGSTGELFF. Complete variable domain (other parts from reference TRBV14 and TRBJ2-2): EAGVTQFPSHSVIEKGQTVTLRCDPISGHDNLYWYRRVMGKEIKFLLHFVKESKQDESGMPNNRFLAERTGGTYSTLKVQPAELEDSGVYFCASSQVGSTGELFFGEGSRLTVL.

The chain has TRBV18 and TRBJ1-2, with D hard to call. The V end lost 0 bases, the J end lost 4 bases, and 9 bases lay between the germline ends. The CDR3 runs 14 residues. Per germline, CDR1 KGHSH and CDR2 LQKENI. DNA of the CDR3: TGTGCCAGCTCACCACCAACAGAGGGCTATGGCTACACCTTC. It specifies CASSPPTEGYGYTF.

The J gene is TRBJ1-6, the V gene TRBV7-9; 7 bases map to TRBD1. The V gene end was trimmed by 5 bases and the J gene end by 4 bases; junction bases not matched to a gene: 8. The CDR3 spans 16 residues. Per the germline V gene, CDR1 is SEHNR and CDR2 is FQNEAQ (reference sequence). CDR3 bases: TGTGCCAGCAGCCCAGACAGGGTTGGATATAATTCACCCCTCCACTTT. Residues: CASSPDRVGYNSPLHF. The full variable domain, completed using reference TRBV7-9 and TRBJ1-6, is DTGVSQNPRHKITKRGQNVTFRCDPISEHNRLYWYRQTLGQGPEFLTYFQNEAQLEKSRLLSDRFSAERPKGSFSTLEIQRTEQGDSAMYLCASSPDRVGYNSPLHFGNGTRLTVT.

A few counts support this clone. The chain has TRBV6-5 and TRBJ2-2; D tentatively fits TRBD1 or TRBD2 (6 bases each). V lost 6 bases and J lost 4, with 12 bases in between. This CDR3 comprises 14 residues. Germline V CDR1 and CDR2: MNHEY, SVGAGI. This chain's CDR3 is CASRRDTATGELFF. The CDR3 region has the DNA TGTGCCAGCAGGCGGGACACCGCCACCGGGGAGCTGTTTTTT.

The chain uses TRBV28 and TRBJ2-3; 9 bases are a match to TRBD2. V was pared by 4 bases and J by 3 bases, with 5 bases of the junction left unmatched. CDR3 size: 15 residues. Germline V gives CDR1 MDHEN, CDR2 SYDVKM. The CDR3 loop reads CASSSLSGRTDTQYF. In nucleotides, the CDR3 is TGTGCCAGCAGTTCCTTGAGCGGGAGGACAGATACGCAGTATTTT.

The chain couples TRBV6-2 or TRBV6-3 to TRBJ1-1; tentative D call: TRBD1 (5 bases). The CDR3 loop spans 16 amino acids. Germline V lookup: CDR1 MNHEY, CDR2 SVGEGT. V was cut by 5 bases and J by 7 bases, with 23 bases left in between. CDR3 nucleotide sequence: TGTGCCAGCAGTCCCAGGCTGCAGGGCACCCCGCGTGAAGCTTTCTTT. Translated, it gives CASSPRLQGTPREAFF.

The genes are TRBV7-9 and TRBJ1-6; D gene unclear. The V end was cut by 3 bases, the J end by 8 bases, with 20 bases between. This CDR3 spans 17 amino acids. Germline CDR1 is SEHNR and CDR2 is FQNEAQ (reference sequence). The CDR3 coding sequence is TGTGCCAGCAGCTTCTCTGTTTTCAGACGTGGTGATTCACCCCTCCACTTT. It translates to CASSFSVFRRGDSPLHF.

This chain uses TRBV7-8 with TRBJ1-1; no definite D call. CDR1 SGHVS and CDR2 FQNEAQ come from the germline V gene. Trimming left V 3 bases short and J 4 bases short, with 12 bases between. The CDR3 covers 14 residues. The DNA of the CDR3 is TGTGCCAGCAGCTTTGGACGTTGGGGCACTGAAGCTTTCTTT. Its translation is CASSFGRWGTEAFF.

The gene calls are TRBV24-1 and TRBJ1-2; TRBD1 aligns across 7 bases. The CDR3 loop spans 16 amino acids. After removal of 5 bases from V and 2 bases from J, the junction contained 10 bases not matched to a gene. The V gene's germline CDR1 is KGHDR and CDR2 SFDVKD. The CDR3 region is CATSVTGAGQNYGYTF. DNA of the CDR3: TGTGCCACCAGTGTCACAGGGGCCGGCCAGAACTATGGCTACACCTTC.

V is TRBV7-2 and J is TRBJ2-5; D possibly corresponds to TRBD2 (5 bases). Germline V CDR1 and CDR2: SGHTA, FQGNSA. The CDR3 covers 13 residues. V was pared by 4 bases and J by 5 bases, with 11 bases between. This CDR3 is CASSSGVRETQYF. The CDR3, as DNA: TGTGCCAGCAGCTCCGGGGTACGGGAGACCCAGTACTTC.

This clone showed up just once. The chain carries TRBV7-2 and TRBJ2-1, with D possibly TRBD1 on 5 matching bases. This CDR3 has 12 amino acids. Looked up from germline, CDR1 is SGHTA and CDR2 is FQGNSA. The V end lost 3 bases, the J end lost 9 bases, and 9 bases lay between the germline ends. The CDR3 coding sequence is TGTGCCAGCAGCTTCTCTAGGGGTGAGCAGTTCTTC. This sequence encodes CASSFSRGEQFF.

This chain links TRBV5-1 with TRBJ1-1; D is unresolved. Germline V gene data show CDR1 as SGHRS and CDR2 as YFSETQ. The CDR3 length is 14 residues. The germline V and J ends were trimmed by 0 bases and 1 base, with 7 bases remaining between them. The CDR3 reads CASSLGAGNTEAFF. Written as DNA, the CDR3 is TGCGCCAGCAGCTTGGGGGCGGGGAACACTGAAGCTTTCTTT.

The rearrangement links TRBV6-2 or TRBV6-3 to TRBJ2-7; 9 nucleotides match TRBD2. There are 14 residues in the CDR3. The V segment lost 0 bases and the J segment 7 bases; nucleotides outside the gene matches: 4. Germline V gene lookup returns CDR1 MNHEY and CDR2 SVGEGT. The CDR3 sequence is CASSYSGLAREQYF. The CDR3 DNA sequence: TGTGCCAGCAGTTACTCCGGACTAGCGCGGGAGCAGTACTTC.

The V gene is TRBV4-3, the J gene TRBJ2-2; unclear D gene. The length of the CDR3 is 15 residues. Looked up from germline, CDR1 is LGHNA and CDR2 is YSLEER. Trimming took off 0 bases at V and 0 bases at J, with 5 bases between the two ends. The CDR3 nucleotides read TGCGCCAGCAGCCAAGAGCAGCCGAACACCGGGGAGCTGTTTTTT. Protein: CASSQEQPNTGELFF.

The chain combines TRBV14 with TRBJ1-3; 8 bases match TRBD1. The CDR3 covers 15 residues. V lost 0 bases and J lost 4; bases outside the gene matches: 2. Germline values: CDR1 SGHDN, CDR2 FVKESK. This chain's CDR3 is CASSQETGAGNTIYF. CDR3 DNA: TGTGCCAGCAGCCAAGAGACAGGGGCGGGAAACACCATATATTTT.

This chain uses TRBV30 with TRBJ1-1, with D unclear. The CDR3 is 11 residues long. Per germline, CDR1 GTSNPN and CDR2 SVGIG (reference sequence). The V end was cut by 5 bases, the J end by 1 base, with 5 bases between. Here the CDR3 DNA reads TGTGCCTGGGAACGGAACACTGAAGCTTTCTTT. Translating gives CAWERNTEAFF.

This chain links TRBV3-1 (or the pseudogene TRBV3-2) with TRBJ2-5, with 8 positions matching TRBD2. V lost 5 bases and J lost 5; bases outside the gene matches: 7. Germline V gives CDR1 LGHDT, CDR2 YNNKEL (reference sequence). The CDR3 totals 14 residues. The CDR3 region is CASSSRTSRETQYF. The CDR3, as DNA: TGTGCCAGCAGCTCGAGGACTAGCCGGGAGACCCAGTACTTC.

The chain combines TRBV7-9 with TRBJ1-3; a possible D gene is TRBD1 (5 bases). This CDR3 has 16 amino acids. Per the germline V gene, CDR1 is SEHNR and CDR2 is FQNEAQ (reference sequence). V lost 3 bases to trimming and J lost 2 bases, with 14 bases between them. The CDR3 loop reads CASSLRDVSAGNTIYF. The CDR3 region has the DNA TGTGCCAGCAGCTTGAGGGACGTCTCTGCTGGAAACACCATATATTTT.

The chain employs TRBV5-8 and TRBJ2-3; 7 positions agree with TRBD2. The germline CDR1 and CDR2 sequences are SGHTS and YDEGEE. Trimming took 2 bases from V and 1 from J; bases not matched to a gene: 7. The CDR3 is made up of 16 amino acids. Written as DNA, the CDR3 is TGTGCCAGCAGCTTAATGGGACTACCTGGCACAGATACGCAGTATTTT. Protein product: CASSLMGLPGTDTQYF. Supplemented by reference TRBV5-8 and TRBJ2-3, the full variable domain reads EAGVTQSPTHLIKTRGQQATLRCSPISGHTSVYWYQQALGLGLQFLLWYDEGEERNRGNFPPRFSGRQFPNYSSELNVNALELEDSALYLCASSLMGLPGTDTQYFGPGTRLTVL.

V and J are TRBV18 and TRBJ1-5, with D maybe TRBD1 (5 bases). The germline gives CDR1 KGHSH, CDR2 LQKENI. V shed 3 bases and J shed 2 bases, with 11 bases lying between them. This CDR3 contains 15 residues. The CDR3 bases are TGTGCCAGCTCACCGGGGGTTATGGGCAATCAGCCCCAGCATTTT. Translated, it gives CASSPGVMGNQPQHF.